Below are 22 T cell receptor beta chains sequenced from a single sample in a study of cytomegalovirus exposure and HLA in healthy donors (dated by TCRdb to between 2016 and 2019). The receptor library was made with the immunoSEQ multiplex PCR assay. For the multiplex PCR, a mixture combining 60 forward primers for TCR Vbeta segments and 13 reverse primers for TCR Jbeta segments was used. TCRdb limited this immuneACCESS table to in-frame rearrangements with V and J called. A share of clones is missing; checked studies link under half to unresolved V genes, and the rest is unexplained. This sample is represented by under 150,000 clones; approximately 67% of them were singletons. Roughly 8.3% of the sample rests with the top ten. Sequencing input: PBMCs. These receptors were taken from a man between 18 and 35 years old in good health and CMV-seropositive.

The CDR3 sequence is CASSRIQGVGGYTF. The CDR3 nucleotides read TGTGCCAGCAGCAGGATCCAGGGGGTCGGCGGCTACACCTTC. The V call is TRBV27, the J call TRBJ1-2, with 7 nucleotides matching TRBD1. Trimming removed 6 bases from V and 8 bases from J; junction bases left unmatched: 12. Looked up from germline, CDR1 is MNHEY and CDR2 is SMNVEV (reference sequence). The CDR3 consists of 14 residues.

The chain links TRBV10-3 to TRBJ2-3, with D unclear. The CDR3 contains 13 residues. Trimming took off 7 bases at V and 2 bases at J, with 10 bases between the two ends. CDR1 is ENHRY and CDR2 is SYGVKD in the germline V gene. CDR3 nucleotide sequence: TGTGCCATCAAAACCAGAAACACAGATACGCAGTATTTT. Protein product: CAIKTRNTDTQYF.

The gene calls are TRBV27 and TRBJ2-1, with TRBD2 as a possible D gene (5 bases). The germline CDR1 and CDR2 sequences are MNHEY and SMNVEV (reference sequence). The CDR3 runs 13 residues. The germline V and J ends were trimmed by 6 bases and 5 bases, with 11 bases remaining between them. CDR3 amino acids: CASSTGMNNEQFF. CDR3 sequence (DNA): TGTGCCAGCAGCACCGGGATGAACAATGAGCAGTTCTTC.

The chain links TRBV5-4 to TRBJ2-5, with 10 bases lining up with TRBD2. The CDR3 covers 17 residues. CDR1 is SGHNT and CDR2 is YYREEE in the germline V gene (reference sequence). V trimming: 0 bases; J trimming: 4 bases; junction bases outside the gene matches: 9. The CDR3 loop is CASSLAKLAGVAETQYF. For the CDR3, the DNA is TGTGCCAGCAGCTTGGCGAAGCTAGCGGGGGTGGCAGAGACCCAGTACTTC.

The chain employs TRBV5-1 and TRBJ2-6; D uncertain. Germline V CDR1 and CDR2: SGHRS, YFSETQ. Deletions cut 1 base from V and 4 bases from J, with 12 bases between. This CDR3 has 16 amino acids. The CDR3, as DNA: TGCGCCAGCAGCTTGTCGGGTGATTCGGGGGCCAACGTCCTGACTTTC. Protein: CASSLSGDSGANVLTF. Complete variable domain (other parts from reference TRBV5-1 and TRBJ2-6): KAGVTQTPRYLIKTRGQQVTLSCSPISGHRSVSWYQQTPGQGLQFLFEYFSETQRNKGNFPGRFSGRQFSNSRSEMNVSTLELGDSALYLCASSLSGDSGANVLTFGAGSRLTVL.

This rearrangement joins TRBV5-1 to TRBJ2-5, with 8 bases identical to TRBD1. V lost 4 bases, J lost 5 bases, and 19 bases stayed unmatched. CDR1 is SGHRS and CDR2 is YFSETQ in the germline V gene. The CDR3 is 18 residues long. The CDR3 DNA reads as TGCGCCAGCAGCCCACTCCCCCCCCAGGGGGCGCGTAGGGAGACCCAGTACTTC. This encodes CASSPLPPQGARRETQYF.

The chain has TRBV11-2 and TRBJ2-7; tentatively, D is TRBD1 (5 bases). Germline V gene sequence: CDR1 SGHAT, CDR2 FQNNGV. V was pared by 1 base and J by 2 bases, with 12 bases between. The length of the CDR3 is 15 residues. In DNA form, the CDR3 reads TGTGCCAGCAGCTTAGGTCCAGGGTCGGCCTACGAGCAGTACTTC. Its protein is CASSLGPGSAYEQYF. Filled out from reference TRBV11-2 and TRBJ2-7, the complete variable domain reads EAGVAQSPRYKIIEKRQSVAFWCNPISGHATLYWYQQILGQGPKLLIQFQNNGVVDDSQLPKDRFSAERLKGVDSTLKIQPAKLEDSAVYLCASSLGPGSAYEQYFGPGTRLTVT.

The V and J genes are TRBV7-9 and TRBJ2-2; 10 bases are a match to TRBD2. The CDR3 is 15 residues long. Unmatched junction bases numbered 2, after V lost 0 bases and J lost 7 bases. CDR1 SEHNR and CDR2 FQNEAQ come from the germline V gene (reference sequence). CDR3 DNA sequence: TGTGCCAGCAGCTTAGCGCTAGCGGGGGACGGGGAGCTGTTTTTT. This codes for CASSLALAGDGELFF.

The V call is TRBV27, the J call TRBJ1-6; 9 positions agree with TRBD1. The CDR3 is made up of 15 amino acids. V lost 4 bases and J lost 9; bases outside the gene matches: 7. Germline V gene sequence: CDR1 MNHEY, CDR2 SMNVEV (reference sequence). The CDR3 spells CASSSGTGRSSPLHF. The CDR3 DNA reads TGTGCCAGCAGTTCCGGGACAGGGCGATCTTCACCCCTCCACTTT.

The chain uses TRBV7-2 and TRBJ2-2; D possibly corresponds to TRBD1 (6 bases). This CDR3 spans 16 amino acids. CDR1 SGHTA and CDR2 FQGNSA come from the germline V gene. Trimming took off 2 bases at V and 5 bases at J, with 15 bases between the two ends. The CDR3 DNA follows: TGTGCCAGCAGCTTAACCCCTACAGGGTGGACCGGGGAGCTGTTTTTT. Translation: CASSLTPTGWTGELFF.

The chain combines TRBV7-9 with TRBJ2-2; D might be TRBD2 (6 bases). The CDR3 is made up of 14 amino acids. V gave up 5 bases and J gave up 7 bases, with 14 bases separating them. The germline V gene encodes CDR1 SEHNR and CDR2 FQNEAQ (reference sequence). The CDR3 bases are TGTGCCAGCAGCAGACACGGGGGAAGCGGGGAGCTGTTTTTT. Its translation: CASSRHGGSGELFF.

The chain joins TRBV11-2 to TRBJ1-2; 7 bases match TRBD1. V lost 3 bases, J lost 4 bases, and 11 bases stayed unmatched. Per the germline V gene, CDR1 is SGHAT and CDR2 is FQNNGV. There are 16 residues in the CDR3. In DNA, the CDR3 is TGTGCCAGCAGCTTGGTCCCCCAGGGGGGAGGCTATGGCTACACCTTC. Translating it yields CASSLVPQGGGYGYTF. The whole variable domain, remainder taken from reference TRBV11-2 and TRBJ1-2, is EAGVAQSPRYKIIEKRQSVAFWCNPISGHATLYWYQQILGQGPKLLIQFQNNGVVDDSQLPKDRFSAERLKGVDSTLKIQPAKLEDSAVYLCASSLVPQGGGYGYTFGSGTRLTVV.

A few counts support this clone. The chain joins TRBV6-5 to TRBJ2-7; perhaps TRBD1 as D (5 bases). Germline CDR1 is MNHEY and CDR2 is SVGAGI. The CDR3 consists of 14 residues. V was pared by 4 bases and J by 1 base, with 11 bases between. The DNA of the CDR3 is TGTGCCAGCAGTTCAGGGTTGGGATCCTACGAGCAGTACTTC. It encodes CASSSGLGSYEQYF.

This clone has more than one count but fewer than ten. The chain combines TRBV5-1 with TRBJ2-7; 7 bases are a match to TRBD1. V trimming: 7 bases; J trimming: 6 bases; junction bases outside the gene matches: 10. Germline V gene lookup returns CDR1 SGHRS and CDR2 YFSETQ. The CDR3 consists of 13 residues. CDR3 nucleotide sequence: TGCGCCAGCCGCGTGACAGGGTCCAGCGAGCAGTACTTC. It translates to CASRVTGSSEQYF.

V usage is TRBV7-9 and J usage is TRBJ1-3; no clear D gene. The CDR3 consists of 15 residues. Germline V gene sequence: CDR1 SEHNR, CDR2 FQNEAQ (reference sequence). Trimming took off 5 bases at V and 0 bases at J, with 11 bases between the two ends. CDR3 sequence reads: CASSRAAYSGNTIYF. In DNA, the CDR3 is TGTGCCAGCAGCCGCGCGGCCTACTCTGGAAACACCATATATTTT.

The chain has TRBV9 and TRBJ2-7, with 10 nucleotides matching TRBD1. V lost 4 bases, J lost 5 bases, and 6 bases stayed unmatched. The germline CDR1 and CDR2 sequences are SGDLS and YYNGEE. This CDR3 spans 14 amino acids. The DNA of the CDR3 is TGTGCCAGCAGCCCCAGACAGGGGGCTAACGAGCAGTACTTC. This translates into CASSPRQGANEQYF.

The V and J genes are TRBV5-1 and TRBJ2-1; D ambiguous. Looked up from germline, CDR1 is SGHRS and CDR2 is YFSETQ. CDR3 length equals 14 residues. Trimming took 2 bases from V and 8 from J, leaving 14 bases between them. This CDR3 reads CASSFASGVDEQFF. CDR3 coding DNA: TGCGCCAGCAGCTTTGCGTCAGGTGTGGATGAGCAGTTCTTC.

The J gene is TRBJ1-1, the V gene TRBV11-2; D is unclear. The CDR3 extends over 14 amino acids. Germline V gene sequence: CDR1 SGHAT, CDR2 FQNNGV. V shed 5 bases and J shed 4 bases, with 14 bases lying between them. CDR3 amino acids: CASSQKIGFTEAFF. The DNA of the CDR3 is TGTGCCAGCAGCCAAAAGATCGGTTTCACTGAAGCTTTCTTT.

The rearrangement joins TRBV18 to TRBJ1-2, with TRBD1 as a possible D gene (5 bases). Between the trimmed V and J ends, which lost 3 bases and 0 bases, there was a span of 14 bases. Germline V gene sequence: CDR1 KGHSH, CDR2 LQKENI. The CDR3 extends over 16 amino acids. The CDR3 reads CASSPNRPGSNYGYTF. CDR3 in DNA: TGTGCCAGCTCACCTAACAGGCCAGGTTCTAACTATGGCTACACCTTC.

The chain uses TRBV2 and TRBJ2-1; TRBD2 aligns across 13 bases. The CDR3 is 15 amino acids. In germline, CDR1 is SNHLY, CDR2 FYNNEI. J was trimmed by 4 bases and V by 6 bases; bases with no gene match: 3. As DNA, the CDR3 is TGTGCCAGCAGGGGGACTAGCGGGGCTTACAATGAGCAGTTCTTC. Translation: CASRGTSGAYNEQFF.

The rearrangement joins TRBV2 to TRBJ2-5; 8 bases fit TRBD1. The J call may not be correct, given that the DNA end is closer to TRBJ2-7. The germline gives CDR1 SNHLY, CDR2 FYNNEI. CDR3 length: 14 residues. CDR3 sequence reads: CASSPTGDRDEQYF. In DNA, the CDR3 is TGTGCCAGCAGCCCGACAGGGGATCGAGACGAGCAGTACTTC.

The sample holds one count of this clone. V and J are TRBV10-3 and TRBJ2-5; 11 bases map to TRBD1. This CDR3 contains 15 residues. The germline gives CDR1 ENHRY, CDR2 SYGVKD. V lost 2 bases to trimming and J lost 5 bases; unmatched junction nucleotides: 4. The DNA of the CDR3 is TGTGCCATCAGTGAGAAGGACAGGGGGCTGGAGACCCAGTACTTC. Translating it yields CAISEKDRGLETQYF.